This T cell receptor (beta chain) derives from a study of cytomegalovirus exposure and HLA in healthy donors. The wider study: The study placed less than 90% of its approximately 380 genotyped donors in the Caucasian-associated ancestry cluster. Study-wide findings and caveats: The study flagged about 150 TCR beta chains as cytomegalovirus-associated. Reportedly, a later analysis found an Asian-associated ancestry cluster had fewer N-insertions than the approximately 670-donor mean. Later work associated roughly 17,000 TCR beta sequences with HLA alleles at 0.05 false discovery rate.

With 60 Vbeta and 13 Jbeta primers, the PCR was carried out. Profiled with immunoSEQ multiplex PCR; TCRdb holds only in-frame clones, not every one. The data show about 150,000 clones, 60% to 85% seen once. To note about this clone: Its antigen is still unknown.

The TCR was taken from a man aged 50 to 59 in good health and CMV-seropositive. The sequencing input was PBMCs.

The CDR3 DNA is TGTGCCAGCAAAAGGGGGAGGGGCGCAGGGCAAGAGACCCAGTACTTC. Amino acids: CASKRGRGAGQETQYF. The chain uses TRBV2 and TRBJ2-5, with D possibly being TRBD2 (7 bases). The V end was cut by 7 bases, the J end by 2 bases, with 20 bases between. The CDR3 is made up of 16 amino acids. Germline V lookup: CDR1 SNHLY, CDR2 FYNNEI.